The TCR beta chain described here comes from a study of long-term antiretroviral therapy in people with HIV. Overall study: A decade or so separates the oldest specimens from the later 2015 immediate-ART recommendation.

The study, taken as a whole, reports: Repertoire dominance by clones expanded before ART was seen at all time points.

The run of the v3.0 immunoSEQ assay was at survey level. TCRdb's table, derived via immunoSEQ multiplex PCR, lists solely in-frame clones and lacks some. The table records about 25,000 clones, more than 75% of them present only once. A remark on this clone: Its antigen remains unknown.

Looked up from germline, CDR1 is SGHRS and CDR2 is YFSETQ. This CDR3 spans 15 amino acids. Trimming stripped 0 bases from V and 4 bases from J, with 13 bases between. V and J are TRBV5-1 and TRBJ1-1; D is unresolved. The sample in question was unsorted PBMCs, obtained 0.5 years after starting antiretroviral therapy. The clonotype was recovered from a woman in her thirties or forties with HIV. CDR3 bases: TGCGCCAGCAGCTTGGATCCGGGCGCGGGCACTGAAGCTTTCTTT. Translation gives CASSLDPGAGTEAFF.